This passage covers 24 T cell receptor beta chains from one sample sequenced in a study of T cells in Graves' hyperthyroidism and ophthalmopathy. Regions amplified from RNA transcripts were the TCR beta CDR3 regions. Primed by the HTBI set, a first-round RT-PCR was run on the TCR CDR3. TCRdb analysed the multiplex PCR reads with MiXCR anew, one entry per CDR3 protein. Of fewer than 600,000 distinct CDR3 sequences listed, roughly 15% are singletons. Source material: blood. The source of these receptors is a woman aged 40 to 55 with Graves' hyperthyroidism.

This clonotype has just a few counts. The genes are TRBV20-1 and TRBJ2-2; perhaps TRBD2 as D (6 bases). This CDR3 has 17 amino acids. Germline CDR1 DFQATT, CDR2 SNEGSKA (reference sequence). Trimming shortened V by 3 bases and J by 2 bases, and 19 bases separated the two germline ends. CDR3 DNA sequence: TGCAGTGCTAGTGGGAATGCGGGAAAGGGAAACACCGGGGAGCTGTTTTTT. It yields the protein CSASGNAGKGNTGELFF.

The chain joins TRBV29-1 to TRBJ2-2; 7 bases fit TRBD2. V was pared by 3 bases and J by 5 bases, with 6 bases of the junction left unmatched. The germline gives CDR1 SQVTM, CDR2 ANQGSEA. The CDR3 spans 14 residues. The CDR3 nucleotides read TGCAGCGTTGACGAGGGAGGGAGGACCGGGGAGCTGTTTTTT. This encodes CSVDEGGRTGELFF.

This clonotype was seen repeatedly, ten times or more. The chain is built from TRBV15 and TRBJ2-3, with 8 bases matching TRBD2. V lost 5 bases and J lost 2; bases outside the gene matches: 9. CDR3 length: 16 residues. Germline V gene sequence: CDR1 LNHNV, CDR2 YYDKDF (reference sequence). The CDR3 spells CATSVRLAIPTDTQYF. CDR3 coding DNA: TGTGCCACCAGCGTCAGACTAGCGATCCCCACAGATACGCAGTATTTT.

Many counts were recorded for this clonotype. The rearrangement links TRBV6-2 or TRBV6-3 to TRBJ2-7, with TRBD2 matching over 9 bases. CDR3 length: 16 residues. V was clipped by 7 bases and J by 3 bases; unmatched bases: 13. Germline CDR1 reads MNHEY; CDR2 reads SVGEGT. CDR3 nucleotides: TGTGCCAGCAACCCTAGCGGGAACGGGCCCAGCTACGAGCAGTACTTC. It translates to CASNPSGNGPSYEQYF.

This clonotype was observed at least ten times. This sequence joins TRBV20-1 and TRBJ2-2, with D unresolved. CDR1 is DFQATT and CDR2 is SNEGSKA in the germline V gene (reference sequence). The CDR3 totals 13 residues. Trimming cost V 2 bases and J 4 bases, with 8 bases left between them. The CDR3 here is CSARQDGTGELFF. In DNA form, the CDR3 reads TGCAGTGCTAGACAGGACGGCACCGGGGAGCTGTTTTTT.

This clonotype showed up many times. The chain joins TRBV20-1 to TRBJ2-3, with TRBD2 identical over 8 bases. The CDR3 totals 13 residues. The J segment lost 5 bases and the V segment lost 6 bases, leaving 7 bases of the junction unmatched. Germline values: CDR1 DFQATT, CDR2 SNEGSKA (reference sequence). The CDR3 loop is CSAWEREKDTQYF. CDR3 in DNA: TGCAGTGCCTGGGAGCGGGAGAAAGATACGCAGTATTTT.

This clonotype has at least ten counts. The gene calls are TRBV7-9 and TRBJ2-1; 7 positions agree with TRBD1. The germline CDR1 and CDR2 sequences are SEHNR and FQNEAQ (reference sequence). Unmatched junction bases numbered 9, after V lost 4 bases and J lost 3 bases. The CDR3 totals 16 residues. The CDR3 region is CASSSPHRGSYNEQFF. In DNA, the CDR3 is TGTGCCAGCAGCTCCCCTCACAGGGGAAGCTACAATGAGCAGTTCTTC.

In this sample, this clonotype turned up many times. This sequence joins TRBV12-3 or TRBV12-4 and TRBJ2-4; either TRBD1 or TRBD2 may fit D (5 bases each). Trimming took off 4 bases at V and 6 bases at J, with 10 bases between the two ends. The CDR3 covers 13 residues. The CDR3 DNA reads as TGTGCCAGCAGTTCGGGGCCCCCAAACATTCAGTACTTC. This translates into CASSSGPPNIQYF.

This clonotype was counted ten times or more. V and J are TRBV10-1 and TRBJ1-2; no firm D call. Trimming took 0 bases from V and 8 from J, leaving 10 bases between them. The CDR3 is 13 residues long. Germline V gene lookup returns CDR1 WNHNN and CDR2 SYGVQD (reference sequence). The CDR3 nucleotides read TGCGCCAGCAGTGAGTCCGGTCGATTCGGCTACACCTTC. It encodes CASSESGRFGYTF.

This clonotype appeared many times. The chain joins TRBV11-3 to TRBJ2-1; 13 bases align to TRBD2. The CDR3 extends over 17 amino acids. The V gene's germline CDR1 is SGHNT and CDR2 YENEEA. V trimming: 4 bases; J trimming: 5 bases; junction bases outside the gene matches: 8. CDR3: CASSYHGLAGEHNEQFF. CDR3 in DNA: TGTGCCAGCAGCTACCATGGACTAGCGGGAGAACACAATGAGCAGTTCTTC.

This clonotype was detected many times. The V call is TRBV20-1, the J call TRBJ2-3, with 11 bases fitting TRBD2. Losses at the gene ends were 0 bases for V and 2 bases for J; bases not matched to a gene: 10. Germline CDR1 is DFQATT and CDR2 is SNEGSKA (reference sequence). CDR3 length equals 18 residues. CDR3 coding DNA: TGCAGTGCTAGAGAACCAGGGCTAGCGGGAGGATACACAGATACGCAGTATTTT. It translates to CSAREPGLAGGYTDTQYF.

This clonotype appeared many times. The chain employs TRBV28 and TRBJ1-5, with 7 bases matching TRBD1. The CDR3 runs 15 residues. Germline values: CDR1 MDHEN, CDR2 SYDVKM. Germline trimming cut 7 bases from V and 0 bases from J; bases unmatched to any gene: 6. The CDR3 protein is CASTRGDSSNQPQHF. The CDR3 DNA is TGTGCCAGCACTAGAGGGGACAGTAGCAATCAGCCCCAGCATTTT.

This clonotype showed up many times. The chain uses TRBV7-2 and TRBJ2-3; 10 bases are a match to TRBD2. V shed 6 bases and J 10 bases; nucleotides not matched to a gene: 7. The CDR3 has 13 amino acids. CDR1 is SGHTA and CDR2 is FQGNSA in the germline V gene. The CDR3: CASSSSSGSAQYF. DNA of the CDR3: TGTGCCAGCAGTTCATCTAGCGGGAGTGCGCAGTATTTT.

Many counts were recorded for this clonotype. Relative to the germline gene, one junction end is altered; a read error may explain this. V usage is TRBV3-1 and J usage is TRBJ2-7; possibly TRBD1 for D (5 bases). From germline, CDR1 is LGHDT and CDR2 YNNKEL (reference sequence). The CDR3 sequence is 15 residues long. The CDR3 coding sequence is TGTGCCAGCAGCCAAGATTCTGGACAAATCTACGGGCAGTACTTC. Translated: CASSQDSGQIYGQYF.

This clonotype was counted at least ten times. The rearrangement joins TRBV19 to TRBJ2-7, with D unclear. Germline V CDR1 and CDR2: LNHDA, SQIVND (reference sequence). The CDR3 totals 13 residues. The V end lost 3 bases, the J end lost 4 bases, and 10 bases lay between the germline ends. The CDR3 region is CASSMNGEYEQYF. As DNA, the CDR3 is TGTGCCAGTAGTATGAACGGCGAGTACGAGCAGTACTTC.

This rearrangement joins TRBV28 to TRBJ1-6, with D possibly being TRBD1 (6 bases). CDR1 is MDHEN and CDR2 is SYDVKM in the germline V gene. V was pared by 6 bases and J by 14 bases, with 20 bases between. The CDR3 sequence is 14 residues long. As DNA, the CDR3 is TGTGCCAGCAGGCCCCCGGGGGCCCCGGGGGCCCTCCACTTT. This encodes CASRPPGAPGALHF.

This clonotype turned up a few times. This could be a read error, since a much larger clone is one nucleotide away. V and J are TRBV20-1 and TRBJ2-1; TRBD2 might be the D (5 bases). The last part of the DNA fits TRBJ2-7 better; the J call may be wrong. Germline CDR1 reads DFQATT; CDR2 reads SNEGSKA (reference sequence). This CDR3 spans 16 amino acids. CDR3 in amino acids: CSAPAVRGHSYNEQYF. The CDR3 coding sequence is TGCAGTGCTCCGGCGGTGAGAGGGCACTCCTACAATGAGCAGTACTTC.

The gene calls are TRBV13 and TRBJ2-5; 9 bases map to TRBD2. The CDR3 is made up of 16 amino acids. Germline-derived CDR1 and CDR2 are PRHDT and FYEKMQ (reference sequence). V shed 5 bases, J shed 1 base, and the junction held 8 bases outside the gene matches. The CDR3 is CASSAFSGGSQETQYF. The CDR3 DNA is TGTGCCAGCAGCGCCTTTAGCGGGGGCTCCCAAGAGACCCAGTACTTC.

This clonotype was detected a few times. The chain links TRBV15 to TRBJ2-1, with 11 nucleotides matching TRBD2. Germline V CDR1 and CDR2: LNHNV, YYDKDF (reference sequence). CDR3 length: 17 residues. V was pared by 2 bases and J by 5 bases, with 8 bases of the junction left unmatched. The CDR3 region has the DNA TGTGCCACCAGCAGAACAAATCCGGGACTAGCGGACAATGAGCAGTTCTTC. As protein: CATSRTNPGLADNEQFF.

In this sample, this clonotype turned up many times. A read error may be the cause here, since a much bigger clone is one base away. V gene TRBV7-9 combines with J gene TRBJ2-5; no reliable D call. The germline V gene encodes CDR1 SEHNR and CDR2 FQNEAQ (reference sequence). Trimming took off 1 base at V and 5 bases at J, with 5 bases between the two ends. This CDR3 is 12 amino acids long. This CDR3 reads CASSLGHETQYF. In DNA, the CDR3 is TGTGCCAGCAGCTTAGGCCATGAGACCCAGTACTTC.

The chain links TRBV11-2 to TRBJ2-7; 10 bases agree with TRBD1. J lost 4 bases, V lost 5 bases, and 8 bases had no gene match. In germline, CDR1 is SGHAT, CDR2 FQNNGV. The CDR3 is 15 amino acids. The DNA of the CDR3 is TGTGCCAGCAGCACCGGACAGGGGGAAATTTACGAGCAGTACTTC. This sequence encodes CASSTGQGEIYEQYF. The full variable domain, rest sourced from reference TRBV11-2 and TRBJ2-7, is EAGVAQSPRYKIIEKRQSVAFWCNPISGHATLYWYQQILGQGPKLLIQFQNNGVVDDSQLPKDRFSAERLKGVDSTLKIQPAKLEDSAVYLCASSTGQGEIYEQYFGPGTRLTVT.

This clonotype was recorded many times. CDR3 in DNA: TGTGCCAGCAGTTTAAGGGACCCGGTGACAGATACGCAGTATTTT. Translated: CASSLRDPVTDTQYF. The genes are TRBV12-3 or TRBV12-4 and TRBJ2-3, with D possibly being TRBD1 or TRBD2 (5 bases each). The CDR3 totals 15 residues. V was pared by 2 bases and J by 3 bases, with 12 bases between.

The CDR3 loop reads CASSRDKGYGYTF. The CDR3 nucleotides read TGTGCCAGCAGCCGGGACAAGGGCTATGGCTACACCTTC. The V and J genes are TRBV6-1 and TRBJ1-2; D might be TRBD1 (6 bases). Between the trimmed V and J ends, which lost 6 bases and 4 bases, there was a span of 12 bases. Germline loops: CDR1 MNHNS, CDR2 SASEGT. There are 13 residues in the CDR3.

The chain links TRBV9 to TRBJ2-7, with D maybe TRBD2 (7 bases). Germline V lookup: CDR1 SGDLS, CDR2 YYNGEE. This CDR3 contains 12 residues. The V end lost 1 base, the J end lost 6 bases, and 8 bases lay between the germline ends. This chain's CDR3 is CASSVRGGEQYF. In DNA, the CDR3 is TGTGCCAGCAGCGTAAGGGGGGGCGAGCAGTACTTC.